The clone carrying this T cell receptor (beta chain) was seen a handful of times. The data were taken from a study of early T cells in non-severe SARS-CoV-2 infection. Each CDR3 protein gets one entry after TCRdb re-called the 5' RACE reads with MiXCR. The sample comprises 60,000 to 75,000 distinct CDR3 sequences, approximately 10% of which are singletons, and roughly 6.1% rests with the top ten. This CDR3 contains 13 residues. Germline lookup yields CDR1 SQVTM and CDR2 ANQGSEA. The V gene end was trimmed by 6 bases and the J gene end by 6 bases; junction bases not matched to a gene: 6. This sequence was found in an adult who was a healthcare worker with PCR-confirmed SARS-CoV-2 infection or an uninfected control (not recorded which). This chain links TRBV29-1 with TRBJ2-3, with TRBD1 matching 10 bases. What was sequenced was whole blood. CDR3 nucleotides: TGCAGCGTGGGAGACAGGGGGCATGATACGCAGTATTTT. It yields the protein CSVGDRGHDTQYF.